These 5 T cell receptor beta chains were sequenced from one sample in a study of lymphopenia after photon versus proton radiotherapy. Sequencing was performed with immunoSEQ multiplex PCR; in TCRdb, only in-frame clones are kept and a portion is missing. The sample includes more than 30,000 clones, 85% of them seen just once. The source was peripheral blood, collected from a patient treated with photon-based radiotherapy. The receptors originated from a man aged 45-60 years with gastric cancer.

J is TRBJ1-2 and V is TRBV11-2; 10 bases match TRBD1. Germline values: CDR1 SGHAT, CDR2 FQNNGV. This CDR3 comprises 15 residues. The V and J ends lost 1 base and 7 bases, in that order; junction bases with no gene match: 6. The CDR3 sequence is CASSLGQGQGTGYTF. Here the CDR3 DNA reads TGTGCCAGCAGCTTAGGTCAGGGACAGGGGACTGGCTACACCTTC.

The chain combines TRBV7-6 with TRBJ2-5, with a tentative D call TRBD2 (6 bases). The germline gives CDR1 SGHVS, CDR2 FNYEAQ. The CDR3 runs 15 residues. Trimming removed 5 bases from V and 5 bases from J, with 18 bases in between. CDR3 loop: CASSRSGPRAETQYF. For the CDR3, the DNA is TGTGCCAGCAGCCGTAGCGGCCCCCGGGCCGAGACCCAGTACTTC.

In DNA, the CDR3 is TGTGCCAGCAGTTTTTTTCGGCGGGAGAGGGTAGGGAATGAGCAGTTCTTC. It specifies CASSFFRRERVGNEQFF. This chain connects TRBV28 to TRBJ2-1; 7 bases agree with TRBD2. Germline V gene data show CDR1 as MDHEN and CDR2 as SYDVKM. V dropped 3 bases and J dropped 7; count of bases not matched to a gene: 15. The CDR3 consists of 17 residues.

The J gene is TRBJ2-7, the V gene TRBV21-1; TRBD1, as called in the table, went unchecked against the DNA. TRBV21-1 is an annotated pseudogene. The CDR3 is 15 amino acids. CDR3 sequence reads: CASSTQTGTGREQYF. The CDR3 nucleotides read TGTGCCAGCAGCACGCAAACCGGGACAGGGAGGGAGCAGTACTTC.

This clone was detected only once. The chain joins TRBV18 to TRBJ2-5; the match to TRBD1 covers 9 bases. Germline CDR1 KGHSH, CDR2 LQKENI. The CDR3 is 13 amino acids. Unmatched junction bases numbered 3, after V lost 5 bases and J lost 5 bases. This CDR3 is CASSGQGLETQYF. The CDR3, as DNA: TGTGCCAGCTCAGGACAGGGGTTGGAGACCCAGTACTTC.